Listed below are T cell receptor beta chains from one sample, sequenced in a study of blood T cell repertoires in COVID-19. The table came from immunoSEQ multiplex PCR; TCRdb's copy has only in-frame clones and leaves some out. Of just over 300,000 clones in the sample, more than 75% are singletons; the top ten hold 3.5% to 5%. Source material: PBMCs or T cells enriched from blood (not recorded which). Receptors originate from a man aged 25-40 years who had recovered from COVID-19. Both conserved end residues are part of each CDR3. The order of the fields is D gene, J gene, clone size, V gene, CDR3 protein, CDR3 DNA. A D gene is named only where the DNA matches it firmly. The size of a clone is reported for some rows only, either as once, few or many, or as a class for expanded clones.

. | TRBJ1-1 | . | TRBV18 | CASSLTLTGNTEAFF | TGTGCCAGCTCACTAACCCTAACAGGGAACACTGAAGCTTTCTTT
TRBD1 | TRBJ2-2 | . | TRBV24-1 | CATRQGATGELFF | TGTGCCACCAGACAGGGGGCCACCGGGGAGCTGTTTTTT
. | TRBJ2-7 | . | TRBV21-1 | CASSKGQGYEQYF | TGTGCCAGCAGCAAAGGACAGGGGTACGAGCAGTACTTC
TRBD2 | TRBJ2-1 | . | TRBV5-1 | CASSFSGGEQFF | TGCGCCAGCAGCTTTTCGGGGGGTGAGCAGTTCTTC
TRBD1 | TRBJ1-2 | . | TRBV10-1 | CASSESGTGYGYTF | TGCGCCAGCAGTGAGTCCGGGACAGGGTATGGCTACACCTTC
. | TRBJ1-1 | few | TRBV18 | CASSDSRTEAFF | TGTGCCAGCTCAGACAGTCGCACTGAAGCTTTCTTT
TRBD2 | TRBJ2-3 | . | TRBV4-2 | CASSPDRGWSSGREGTDTQYF | TGTGCCAGCAGCCCGGATAGGGGGTGGTCTAGCGGGAGGGAGGGCACAGATACGCAGTATTTT
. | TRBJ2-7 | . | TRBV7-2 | CASSPRRAGYEQYF | TGTGCCAGCAGCCCACGAAGGGCAGGGTATGAGCAGTACTTC
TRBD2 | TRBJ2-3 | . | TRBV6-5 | CASSYQRGVSDTQYF | TGTGCCAGCAGTTATCAACGGGGGGTATCGGATACGCAGTATTTT
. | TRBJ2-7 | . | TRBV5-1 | CASSPDRAYEQYF | TGCGCCAGCAGCCCAGACAGAGCCTACGAGCAGTACTTC
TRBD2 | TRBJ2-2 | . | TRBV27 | CASGLAGNTGELFF | TGTGCCTCTGGACTAGCGGGGAACACCGGGGAGCTGTTTTTT
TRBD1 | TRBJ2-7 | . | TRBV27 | CASSSPGRGLNEQYF | TGTGCCAGCAGTTCACCGGGAAGGGGGCTCAACGAGCAGTACTTC
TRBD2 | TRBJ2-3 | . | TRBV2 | CASSGLGRVRDTQYF | TGTGCCAGCAGTGGACTGGGGAGGGTGAGGGATACGCAGTATTTT
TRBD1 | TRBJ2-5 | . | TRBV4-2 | CASSQGAGTGYQETQYF | TGTGCCAGCAGCCAAGGAGCCGGGACAGGCTACCAAGAGACCCAGTACTTC
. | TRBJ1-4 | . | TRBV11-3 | CASSQGFGQKNEKLFF | TGTGCCAGCAGCCAGGGATTCGGACAGAAGAATGAAAAACTGTTTTTT
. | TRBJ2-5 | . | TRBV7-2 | CASSLGALRGQETQYF | TGTGCCAGCAGCTTGGGGGCGTTAAGAGGACAAGAGACCCAGTACTTC
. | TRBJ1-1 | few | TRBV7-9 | CASSPGGGLNTEAFF | TGTGCCAGCAGTCCCGGCGGGGGACTGAACACTGAAGCTTTCTTT
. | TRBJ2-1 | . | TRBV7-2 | CASSAFRGSAYNEQFF | TGTGCCAGCAGCGCTTTTCGAGGGAGCGCCTACAATGAGCAGTTCTTC
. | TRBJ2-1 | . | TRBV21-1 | CASSKWAGTDNEQFF | TGTGCCAGCAGCAAATGGGCGGGGACAGACAATGAGCAGTTCTTC
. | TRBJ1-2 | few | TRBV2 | CASGQGGGYTF | TGTGCCAGCGGGCAGGGCGGTGGCTACACCTTC
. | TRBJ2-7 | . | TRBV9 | CASSVGSGAHHEQYF | TGTGCCAGCAGCGTAGGGTCAGGGGCGCACCACGAGCAGTACTTC
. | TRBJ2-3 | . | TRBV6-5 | CASSSSLSGRYTQYF | TGTGCCAGCAGTTCCAGCCTTAGCGGCAGGTATACGCAGTATTTT
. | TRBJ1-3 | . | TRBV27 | CASSTGLTGNTIYF | TGTGCCAGCAGTACGGGGTTGACTGGAAACACCATATATTTT
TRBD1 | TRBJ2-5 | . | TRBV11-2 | CASSLITGAQETQYF | TGTGCCAGCAGCTTAATAACAGGGGCCCAAGAGACCCAGTACTTC
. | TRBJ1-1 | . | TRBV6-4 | CATERSGQMNTEAFF | TGTGCCACCGAAAGGTCAGGACAAATGAACACTGAAGCTTTCTTT
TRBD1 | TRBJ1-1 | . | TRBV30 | CAWSDPGQGGTEAFF | TGTGCCTGGAGCGATCCGGGACAGGGTGGCACTGAAGCTTTCTTT
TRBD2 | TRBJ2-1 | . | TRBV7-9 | CASSLIAGGPHEQFF | TGTGCCAGCAGCTTAATAGCGGGAGGGCCTCATGAGCAGTTCTTC
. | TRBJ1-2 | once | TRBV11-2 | CASSSPGTLYGYTF | TGTGCCAGCAGCTCCCCTGGGACACTCTATGGCTACACCTTC
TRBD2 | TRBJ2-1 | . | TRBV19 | CASSRLRLAGGISYNEQFF | TGTGCCAGTAGTAGGTTGAGACTAGCGGGAGGTATATCCTACAATGAGCAGTTCTTC
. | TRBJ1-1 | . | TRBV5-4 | CASSLDRTTNTEAFF | TGTGCCAGCAGCTTAGACAGGACCACCAACACTGAAGCTTTCTTT
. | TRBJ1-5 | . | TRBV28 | CASSFPRDNNQPQHF | TGTGCCAGCAGTTTCCCCCGGGACAACAATCAGCCCCAGCATTTT
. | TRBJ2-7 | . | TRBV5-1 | CASSLAGVRPYEQYF | TGCGCCAGCAGCTTGGCAGGGGTCAGGCCCTACGAGCAGTACTTC
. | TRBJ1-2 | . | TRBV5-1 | CACSPAGVYGYTF | TGCGCCTGTTCTCCGGCCGGGGTCTATGGCTACACCTTC
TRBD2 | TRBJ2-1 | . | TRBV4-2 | CASSQDGERGGQSYNEQFF | TGTGCCAGCAGCCAAGATGGGGAGCGGGGGGGCCAGTCCTACAATGAGCAGTTCTTC
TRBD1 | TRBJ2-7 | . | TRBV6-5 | CASSYSGQGYEQYF | TGTGCCAGCAGTTACTCGGGACAGGGGTACGAGCAGTACTTC
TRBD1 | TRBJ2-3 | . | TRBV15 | CATSRDWGQGTDTQYF | TGTGCCACCAGCAGAGATTGGGGACAGGGAACAGATACGCAGTATTTT
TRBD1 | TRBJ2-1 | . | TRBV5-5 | CASSVYRGPYNEQFF | TGTGCCAGCAGCGTATACAGGGGACCCTACAATGAGCAGTTCTTC
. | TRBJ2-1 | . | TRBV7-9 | CASSLAGQGYNEQFF | TGTGCCAGCAGCTTAGCAGGCCAGGGGTACAATGAGCAGTTCTTC
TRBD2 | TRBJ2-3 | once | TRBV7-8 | CASSLAPSGRGFWQYF | TGTGCCAGCAGCTTAGCCCCTAGCGGGAGGGGGTTTTGGCAGTATTTT
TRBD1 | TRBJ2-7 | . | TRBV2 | CASSFAGTGLYEQYF | TGTGCCAGCAGTTTTGCCGGGACAGGGTTGTACGAGCAGTACTTC
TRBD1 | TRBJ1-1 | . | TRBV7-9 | CASSPNRGQGAGEAFF | TGTGCCAGCAGCCCGAACCGGGGACAGGGGGCCGGTGAAGCTTTCTTT
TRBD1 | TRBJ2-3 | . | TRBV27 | CASSSPFTGVEDTQYF | TGTGCCAGCAGCTCACCTTTTACAGGGGTGGAAGATACGCAGTATTTT
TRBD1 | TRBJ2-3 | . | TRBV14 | CASSESAPRDREGDTQYF | TGTGCCAGCAGCGAAAGTGCCCCCCGGGACAGGGAAGGAGATACGCAGTATTTT
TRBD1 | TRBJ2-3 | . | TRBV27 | CASTTGARDTQYF | TGTGCCAGCACAACAGGGGCGAGAGATACGCAGTATTTT
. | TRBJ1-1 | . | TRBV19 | CASSKEQPSLNTEAFF | TGTGCCAGTAGTAAGGAACAGCCATCTTTGAACACTGAAGCTTTCTTT
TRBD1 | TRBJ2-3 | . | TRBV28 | CASLSPGQGSNTQYF | TGTGCCAGCCTATCACCGGGACAGGGCTCGAATACGCAGTATTTT
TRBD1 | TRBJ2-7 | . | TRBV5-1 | CASSLWDSDYEQYF | TGCGCCAGCAGCTTGTGGGACAGCGACTACGAGCAGTACTTC
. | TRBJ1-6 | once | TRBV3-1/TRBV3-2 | CASSPSLQGNSPLHF | TGTGCCAGCAGCCCATCTCTACAGGGTAATTCACCCCTCCACTTT
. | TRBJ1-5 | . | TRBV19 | CASREGLGGNQPQHF | TGTGCCAGTAGGGAGGGGCTTGGGGGAAATCAGCCCCAGCATTTT
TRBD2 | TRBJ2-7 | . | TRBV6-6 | CASKAGGSNRGYF | TGTGCCAGCAAGGCGGGAGGCTCTAATCGGGGGTACTTC
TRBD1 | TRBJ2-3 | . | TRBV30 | CAWSWTQGPKDTQYF | TGTGCCTGGAGTTGGACACAGGGGCCGAAAGATACGCAGTATTTT
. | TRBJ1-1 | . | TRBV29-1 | CSVEWATAEAFF | TGCAGCGTTGAATGGGCCACAGCTGAAGCTTTCTTT
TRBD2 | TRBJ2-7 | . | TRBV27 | CASSPGTSFYEQYF | TGTGCCAGCAGTCCAGGGACTAGTTTCTACGAGCAGTACTTC
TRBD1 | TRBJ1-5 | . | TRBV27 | CASSLQGANQPQHF | TGTGCCAGCAGTCTCCAGGGGGCGAATCAGCCCCAGCATTTT
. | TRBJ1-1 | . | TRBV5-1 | CASSYALAGNTEAFF | TGCGCCAGCAGCTACGCCTTAGCGGGGAACACTGAAGCTTTCTTT
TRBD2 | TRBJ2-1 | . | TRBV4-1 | CASSPGTSGHNEQFF | TGCGCCAGCAGCCCAGGGACTAGCGGACACAATGAGCAGTTCTTC
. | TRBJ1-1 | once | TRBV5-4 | CASSFGGSDTEAFF | TGTGCCAGCAGCTTCGGGGGTTCGGACACTGAAGCTTTCTTT